This is a list of T cell receptor beta chains from one sample in a study of CD8+ T cells in alopecia areata. TCRdb keeps only in-frame clones here, not all; method: immunoSEQ multiplex PCR. The profile shows 200,000 to 250,000 clones, less than 75% of them singletons. Here the sequenced sample was CD4+ T cells sorted from blood, taken at week 4, from a patient treated with tofacitinib. These receptors were collected from a human donor with alopecia areata. The CDR3 runs from the conserved cysteine through the conserved F or W. Only some rows state a clone size, as once, few, many or a class for expanded clones.

j_call	clone_size	v_call	cdr3_aa
TRBJ1-2	few	TRBV10-3	CAISGSPGQGNTDGYTF
TRBJ2-3	once	TRBV29-1	CSVAVPGATDTQYF
TRBJ1-1	once	TRBV29-1	CSGGGGKMNTEAFF
TRBJ1-2	.	TRBV5-6	CASSLPGNYGYTF
TRBJ2-5	.	TRBV29-1	CSVEGFQDSAQETQYF
TRBJ1-1	.	TRBV29-1	CSVDLGRAKAFF
TRBJ1-1	few	TRBV20-1	CSASERGSAFF
TRBJ2-3	.	TRBV4-1	CASSLTGESTDTQYF
TRBJ1-2	few	TRBV14	CASSQKQGGGYTF
TRBJ1-2	.	TRBV7-9	CASSLRSDYGYTF
TRBJ1-1	.	TRBV6-5	CASSSPSGTEAFF
TRBJ2-6	.	TRBV5-1	CASSLTGEAGANVLTF
TRBJ1-2	.	TRBV29-1	CSVNSGRGTYGYTF
TRBJ2-7	once	TRBV29-1	CSVEGRQGVNEQYF
TRBJ1-2	.	TRBV30	CAWSLQYRALANYGYTF
TRBJ2-4	.	TRBV27	CASSPLRGEARDIQYF
TRBJ1-2	.	TRBV6-5	CASMTRDREGYGYTF
TRBJ2-5	.	TRBV19	CASSIKQGSETQYF
TRBJ2-5	.	TRBV25-1	CATPRRSDQETQYF
TRBJ2-5	once	TRBV9	CASSLRAGETQYF
TRBJ1-1	.	TRBV20-1	CSASPTGGAFF
TRBJ1-2	.	TRBV29-1	CSVEEARYGYTF
TRBJ2-3	.	TRBV29-1	CSVGRPERDTQYF
TRBJ1-2	once	TRBV7-2	CASSLVPRDGYTF
TRBJ2-7	.	TRBV27	CASSLYSGQRYEQYF
TRBJ2-3	.	TRBV5-1	CASSQLDRTDTQYF
TRBJ1-2	.	TRBV15	CATSPPVRDGYTF
TRBJ2-1	.	TRBV7-6	CASSLATATSGEQFF